Given below is one T cell receptor beta chain in context. Each unsorted PBMC replicate got 300 ng genomic DNA, tens of thousands of genomes. The repertoire was sequenced with immunoSEQ multiplex PCR; TCRdb's copy has only in-frame clones and lacks some. Among fewer than 500,000 clones listed, almost 80% were seen once. This specimen comes from a study of shared clonotypes between healthy human individuals. The healthy adult donors were HIV-negative and reported no recent acute infections or vaccinations. Trimming took off 4 bases at V and 3 bases at J, with 13 bases between the two ends. Germline V gene sequence: CDR1 MNHEY, CDR2 SMNVEV (reference sequence). This CDR3 region has 14 residues.

This chain connects TRBV27 to TRBJ2-7; a possible D gene is TRBD1 (5 bases). The origin of this receptor is a woman in her forties in good health. Some clones in this sample may be carry-over from other donors' samples. Input material: PBMCs. As DNA, the CDR3 is TGTGCCAGCAGTTCTCGACAGATATACTACGAGCAGTACTTC. This encodes CASSSRQIYYEQYF.